This T cell receptor (beta chain) was documented in a study of cytomegalovirus exposure and HLA in healthy donors. Findings and caveats of the study: For TCR beta chains, V- and J-gene trimming was later linked to a missense DCLRE1C variant. The HLA-A and HLA-B alleles of most subjects were reportedly predicted accurately from TCR beta sequences.

This clone is a singleton in its sample. No antigen is known for it. Use of 60 Vbeta and 13 Jbeta primers characterized the PCR. Sequencing was performed with immunoSEQ multiplex PCR; in TCRdb, only in-frame clones are kept and a portion is missing. The sample yields under 200,000 clones, 80% to 90% seen once. The sequenced sample was PBMCs. This TCR was recovered from a woman aged 25 to 39 in good health and CMV-seropositive.

The CDR3 is CASSETGEAGELFF. In nucleotides, the CDR3 is TGTGCCAGCAGTGAAACCGGGGAGGCCGGGGAGCTGTTTTTT. The chain combines TRBV6-4 with TRBJ2-2; D is possibly TRBD2 (6 bases). The CDR3 contains 14 residues. Germline assignment: CDR1 MRHNA and CDR2 SNTAGT. Deletions cut 3 bases from V and 6 bases from J, with 11 bases between.